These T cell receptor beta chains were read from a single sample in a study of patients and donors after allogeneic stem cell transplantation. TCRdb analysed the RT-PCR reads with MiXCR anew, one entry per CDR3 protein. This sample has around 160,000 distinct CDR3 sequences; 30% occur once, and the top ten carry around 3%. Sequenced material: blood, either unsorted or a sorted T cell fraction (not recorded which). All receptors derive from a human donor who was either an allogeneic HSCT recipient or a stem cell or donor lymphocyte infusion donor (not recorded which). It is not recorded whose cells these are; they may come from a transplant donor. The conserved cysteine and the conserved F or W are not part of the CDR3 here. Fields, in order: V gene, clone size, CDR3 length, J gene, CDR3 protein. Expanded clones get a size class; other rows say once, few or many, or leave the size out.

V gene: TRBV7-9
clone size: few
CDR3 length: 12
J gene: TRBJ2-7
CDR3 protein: ASSLFDLPYEQY

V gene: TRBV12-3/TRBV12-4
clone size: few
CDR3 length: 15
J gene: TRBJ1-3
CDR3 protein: ASTPGQGPVSGNTIY

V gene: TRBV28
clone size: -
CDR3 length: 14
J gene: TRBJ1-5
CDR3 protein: ASSTHGTWSNQPQH

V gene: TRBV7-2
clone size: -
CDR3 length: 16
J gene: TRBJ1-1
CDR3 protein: ASSLYTGGGFRYTEAF

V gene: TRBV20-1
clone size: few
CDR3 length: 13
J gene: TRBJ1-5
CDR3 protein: SAPPRGQNNQPQH

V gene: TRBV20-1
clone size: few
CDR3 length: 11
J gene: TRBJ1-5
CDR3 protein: SAGAQLDQPQH

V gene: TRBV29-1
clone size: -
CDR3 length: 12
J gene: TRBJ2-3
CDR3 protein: SVEGGSGTDTQY

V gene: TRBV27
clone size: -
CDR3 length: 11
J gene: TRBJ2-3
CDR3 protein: APRCGHTDTQY

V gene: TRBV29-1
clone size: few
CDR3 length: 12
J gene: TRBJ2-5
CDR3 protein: SAGTSLAEETQY

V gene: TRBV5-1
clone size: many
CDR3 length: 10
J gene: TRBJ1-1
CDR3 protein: ASGTEFSEAF

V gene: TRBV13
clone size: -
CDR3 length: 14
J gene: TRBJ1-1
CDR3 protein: ASSPRTTGPNTEAF

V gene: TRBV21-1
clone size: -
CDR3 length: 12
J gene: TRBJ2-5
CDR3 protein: ASSKRGLGETQY

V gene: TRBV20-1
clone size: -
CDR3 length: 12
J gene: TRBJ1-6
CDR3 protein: SPRGLESGSPLH

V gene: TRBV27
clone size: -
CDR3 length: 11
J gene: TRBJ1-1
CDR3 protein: ASSSTVPAEAF

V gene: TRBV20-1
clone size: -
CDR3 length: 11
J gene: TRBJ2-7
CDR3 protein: SARLAGGVEQY

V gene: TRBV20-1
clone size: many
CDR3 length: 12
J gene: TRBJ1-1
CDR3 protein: SASSAAMNTEAF

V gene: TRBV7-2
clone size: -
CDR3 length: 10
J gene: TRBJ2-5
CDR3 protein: ASSEQGETQY

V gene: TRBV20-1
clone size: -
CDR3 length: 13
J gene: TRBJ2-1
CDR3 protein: SACLAGGSYNEQF

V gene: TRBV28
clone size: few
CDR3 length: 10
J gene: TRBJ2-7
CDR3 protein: ASSPSPYEQY

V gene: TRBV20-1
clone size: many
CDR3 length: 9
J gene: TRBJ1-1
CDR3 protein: SARGGTEAF

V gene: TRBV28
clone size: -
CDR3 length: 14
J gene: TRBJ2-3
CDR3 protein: ASSLAGLSLGDTQY

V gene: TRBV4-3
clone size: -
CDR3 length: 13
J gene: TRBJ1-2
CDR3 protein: ASSQDHGQGLGYT

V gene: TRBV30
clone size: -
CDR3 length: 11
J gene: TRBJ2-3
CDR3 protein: AWSDRVLDTQY

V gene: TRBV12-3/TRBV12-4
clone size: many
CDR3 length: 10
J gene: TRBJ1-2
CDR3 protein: ASSPQPGANT

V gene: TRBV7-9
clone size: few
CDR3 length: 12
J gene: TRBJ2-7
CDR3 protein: ASSPLAGPYEQY

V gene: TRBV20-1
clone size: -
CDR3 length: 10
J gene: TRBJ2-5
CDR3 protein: SVVAGAETQY

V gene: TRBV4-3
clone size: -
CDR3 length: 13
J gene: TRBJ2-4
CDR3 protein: ASSHAAGPKNIQY